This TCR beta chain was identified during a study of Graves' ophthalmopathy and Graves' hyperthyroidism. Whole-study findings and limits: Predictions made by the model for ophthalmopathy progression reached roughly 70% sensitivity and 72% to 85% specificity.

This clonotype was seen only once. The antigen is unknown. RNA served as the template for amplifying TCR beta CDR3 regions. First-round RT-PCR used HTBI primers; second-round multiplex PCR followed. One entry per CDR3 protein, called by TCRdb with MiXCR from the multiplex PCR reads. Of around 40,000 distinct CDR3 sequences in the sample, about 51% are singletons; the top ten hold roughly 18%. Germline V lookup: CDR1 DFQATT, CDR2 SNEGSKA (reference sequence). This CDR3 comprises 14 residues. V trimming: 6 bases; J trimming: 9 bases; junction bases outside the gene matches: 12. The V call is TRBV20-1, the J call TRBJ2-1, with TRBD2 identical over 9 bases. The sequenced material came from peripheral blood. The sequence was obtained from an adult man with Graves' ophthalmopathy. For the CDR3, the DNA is TGCAGTGCCTCCAGCGGGGGGCTGTCTGGTGAGCAGTTCTTC. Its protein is CSASSGGLSGEQFF.